The rows below give T cell receptor beta chains drawn from one sample of a study of early T cells in non-severe SARS-CoV-2 infection. TCRdb analysed the 5' RACE reads with MiXCR anew, one entry per CDR3 protein. The sample shows 75,000 to 80,000 distinct CDR3 sequences, roughly 9.4% of them seen only once. The specimen sequenced was whole blood. The receptors come from an adult who was a healthcare worker with PCR-confirmed SARS-CoV-2 infection or an uninfected control (not recorded which). The CDR3 runs from the conserved cysteine through the conserved F or W. The order of the fields is CDR3 DNA, CDR3 protein, J gene, V gene, D gene, clone size. D genes are given only for firm matches. A clone size is listed for some rows: how often the clone was seen (once, few, many), or a class if it is expanded.

cdr3_nt: TGTGCCAGCAGCCCCCTCCGGGAGCGGGGTACCGGGGAGCTGTTTTTT
cdr3_aa: CASSPLRERGTGELFF
j_call: TRBJ2-2
v_call: TRBV5-4
d_call: TRBD2
clone_size: .

cdr3_nt: TGTGCCAGCAGCGTAGATGGGACAGGGGGAGAGACCCAGTACTTC
cdr3_aa: CASSVDGTGGETQYF
j_call: TRBJ2-5
v_call: TRBV9
d_call: TRBD1
clone_size: few

cdr3_nt: TGCGCCAGCAGTGAGTACCAGGGGAAGACCCAGTACTTC
cdr3_aa: CASSEYQGKTQYF
j_call: TRBJ2-5
v_call: TRBV10-2
d_call: .
clone_size: few

cdr3_nt: TGTGCCAGCAGTGAAGGACTCCTGCTCACCGGGGAGCTGTTTTTT
cdr3_aa: CASSEGLLLTGELFF
j_call: TRBJ2-2
v_call: TRBV12-3/TRBV12-4
d_call: .
clone_size: many

cdr3_nt: TGTGCCAGCAGCGTAGACAGCGGGAGTGCTAATGAGCAGTTCTTC
cdr3_aa: CASSVDSGSANEQFF
j_call: TRBJ2-1
v_call: TRBV9
d_call: TRBD2
clone_size: .

cdr3_nt: TGCAGTGTTCGACAGGGGGCGGAGGATACGCAGTATTTT
cdr3_aa: CSVRQGAEDTQYF
j_call: TRBJ2-3
v_call: TRBV20-1
d_call: TRBD1
clone_size: few

cdr3_nt: TGTGCCAGCAGCTTCCGGGCCCCAAACACCGGGGAGCTGTTTTTT
cdr3_aa: CASSFRAPNTGELFF
j_call: TRBJ2-2
v_call: TRBV7-2
d_call: .
clone_size: many

cdr3_nt: TGTGCCACCAGTGACCCCAACAGCGGGAGAGAGGAGCAGTACTTC
cdr3_aa: CATSDPNSGREEQYF
j_call: TRBJ2-7
v_call: TRBV24-1
d_call: TRBD2
clone_size: many

cdr3_nt: TGTGCCTGGAGTAAACTAGCGGGTGCAGATACGCAGTATTTT
cdr3_aa: CAWSKLAGADTQYF
j_call: TRBJ2-3
v_call: TRBV30
d_call: TRBD2
clone_size: .

cdr3_nt: TGTGCCAGCAGTTTAGCGGGAGGATCCCACGAGCAGTACTTC
cdr3_aa: CASSLAGGSHEQYF
j_call: TRBJ2-7
v_call: TRBV27
d_call: TRBD2
clone_size: few

cdr3_nt: TGTGCCAGCAGTTTAATCGCGGGAACGGCAACCGGGGAGCTGTTTTTT
cdr3_aa: CASSLIAGTATGELFF
j_call: TRBJ2-2
v_call: TRBV12-3/TRBV12-4
d_call: .
clone_size: few

cdr3_nt: TGTGCCAGCAGGGGACCGCGGTTTTCAAGGGGGGCTAACGAAAAACTGTTTTTT
cdr3_aa: CASRGPRFSRGANEKLFF
j_call: TRBJ1-4
v_call: TRBV27
d_call: .
clone_size: many

cdr3_nt: TGTGCCAGCAGTTACATAGCGGGAGCCTACAATGAGCAGTTCTTC
cdr3_aa: CASSYIAGAYNEQFF
j_call: TRBJ2-1
v_call: TRBV6-5
d_call: TRBD2
clone_size: .

cdr3_nt: TGTGCCATCACATTTGGCGGCGACACTGAAGCTTTCTTT
cdr3_aa: CAITFGGDTEAFF
j_call: TRBJ1-1
v_call: TRBV10-3
d_call: .
clone_size: many

cdr3_nt: TGCGCCAGCAGCGCGGGACCCGTTGGGGGTTCCGATACGCAGTATTTT
cdr3_aa: CASSAGPVGGSDTQYF
j_call: TRBJ2-3
v_call: TRBV5-1
d_call: .
clone_size: few

cdr3_nt: TGCAGTGCTGGGGGACAGGGGCGCGAGCAGTACTTC
cdr3_aa: CSAGGQGREQYF
j_call: TRBJ2-7
v_call: TRBV20-1
d_call: TRBD1
clone_size: .

cdr3_nt: TGTGCCACAGGCTCGATAGGGCAGCCCCAGCATTTT
cdr3_aa: CATGSIGQPQHF
j_call: TRBJ1-5
v_call: TRBV27
d_call: .
clone_size: many

cdr3_nt: TGCGCCAGCAGCTCAACCCGACTCTCTAGAGCGGGAAACACCGGGGAGCTGTTTTTT
cdr3_aa: CASSSTRLSRAGNTGELFF
j_call: TRBJ2-2
v_call: TRBV5-1
d_call: TRBD2
clone_size: many

cdr3_nt: TGCAGTGCTAGGAGGACTAGCGGTGGTTACGAGCAGTACTTC
cdr3_aa: CSARRTSGGYEQYF
j_call: TRBJ2-7
v_call: TRBV20-1
d_call: TRBD2
clone_size: many

cdr3_nt: TGTGCCACCAGTGGATCTCTCGGGACTAGCGAAGTTGAGCAGTTCTTC
cdr3_aa: CATSGSLGTSEVEQFF
j_call: TRBJ2-1
v_call: TRBV24-1
d_call: TRBD2
clone_size: many

cdr3_nt: TGCAGCGCTGGCGACAATTACAATGAGCAGTTCTTC
cdr3_aa: CSAGDNYNEQFF
j_call: TRBJ2-1
v_call: TRBV29-1
d_call: .
clone_size: many

cdr3_nt: TGTGCCAGCAGCCAAGACCGTGGACTTTCCTACAATGAGCAGTTCTTC
cdr3_aa: CASSQDRGLSYNEQFF
j_call: TRBJ2-1
v_call: TRBV7-3
d_call: .
clone_size: many

cdr3_nt: TGCGCCAGCAGCTTCACCGCGCCTGGGGCCAACGTCCTGACTTTC
cdr3_aa: CASSFTAPGANVLTF
j_call: TRBJ2-6
v_call: TRBV5-1
d_call: .
clone_size: .

cdr3_nt: TGTGCCAGCAGCGAACTAGTAGGAAACACCGGGGAGCTGTTTTTT
cdr3_aa: CASSELVGNTGELFF
j_call: TRBJ2-2
v_call: TRBV6-1
d_call: .
clone_size: many

cdr3_nt: TGTGCCAGCAGACGGGGGACCGATAGCACAGATACGCAGTATTTT
cdr3_aa: CASRRGTDSTDTQYF
j_call: TRBJ2-3
v_call: TRBV6-5
d_call: .
clone_size: few

cdr3_nt: TGTGCCAGCAGCTTGAAAGCGAACACTGAAGCTTTCTTT
cdr3_aa: CASSLKANTEAFF
j_call: TRBJ1-1
v_call: TRBV7-9
d_call: .
clone_size: .

cdr3_nt: TGTGCCAGCAGCTTCCGAGTTTCAAGAACGGGGGCTAGCACAGATACGCAGTATTTT
cdr3_aa: CASSFRVSRTGASTDTQYF
j_call: TRBJ2-3
v_call: TRBV7-2
d_call: .
clone_size: many

cdr3_nt: TGTGCCATCAGTGATTGGGACACTGAAGCTTTCTTT
cdr3_aa: CAISDWDTEAFF
j_call: TRBJ1-1
v_call: TRBV10-3
d_call: .
clone_size: few

cdr3_nt: TGTGCCAGCAGTTTCCTAGCGGGAGTTCCCGGGGAGCTGTTTTTT
cdr3_aa: CASSFLAGVPGELFF
j_call: TRBJ2-2
v_call: TRBV7-3
d_call: TRBD2
clone_size: many

cdr3_nt: TGTGCCACCAGCAGAGATCCGAGCGGAGGGGTGGATACGCAGTATTTT
cdr3_aa: CATSRDPSGGVDTQYF
j_call: TRBJ2-3
v_call: TRBV15
d_call: .
clone_size: .

cdr3_nt: TGTGCCAGCAGCCAAAGCAGATACGAGCAGTACTTC
cdr3_aa: CASSQSRYEQYF
j_call: TRBJ2-7
v_call: TRBV3-1
d_call: .
clone_size: many

cdr3_nt: TGTGCCAGCAGCTTCCAGGGTGGTACCCTCACAGATACGCAGTATTTT
cdr3_aa: CASSFQGGTLTDTQYF
j_call: TRBJ2-3
v_call: TRBV5-4
d_call: .
clone_size: .

cdr3_nt: TGTGCCAGCAGCTTCGGGGGCTCTGGAAACACCATATATTTT
cdr3_aa: CASSFGGSGNTIYF
j_call: TRBJ1-3
v_call: TRBV11-2
d_call: .
clone_size: many

cdr3_nt: TGTGGGAGCGGGAGTGATTTGAACACCGGGGAGCTGTTTTTT
cdr3_aa: CGSGSDLNTGELFF
j_call: TRBJ2-2
v_call: TRBV5-4
d_call: TRBD2
clone_size: many

cdr3_nt: TGCGCCAGCAGTTCCCACGGGCTGGCGGGAGGGCCCCTTTTGAATGAGCAGTTCTTC
cdr3_aa: CASSSHGLAGGPLLNEQFF
j_call: TRBJ2-1
v_call: TRBV5-1
d_call: TRBD2
clone_size: many

cdr3_nt: TGTGCCAGCAGCTTGACAGGGGGCGCGGATACGCAGTATTTT
cdr3_aa: CASSLTGGADTQYF
j_call: TRBJ2-3
v_call: TRBV5-5
d_call: TRBD1
clone_size: .

cdr3_nt: TGTGCCAGCAGCCAGGGCAGCAGCGGAGTGGTAGGGACCCAGTACTTC
cdr3_aa: CASSQGSSGVVGTQYF
j_call: TRBJ2-5
v_call: TRBV3-1
d_call: .
clone_size: .

cdr3_nt: TGTGCCAGCTCAGCAGGGACCAGGAACACTGAAGCTTTCTTT
cdr3_aa: CASSAGTRNTEAFF
j_call: TRBJ1-1
v_call: TRBV18
d_call: .
clone_size: many

cdr3_nt: TGCGCCAGCAGGACCGGGACTGGTACCTACGAGCAGTACTTC
cdr3_aa: CASRTGTGTYEQYF
j_call: TRBJ2-7
v_call: TRBV5-1
d_call: .
clone_size: many

cdr3_nt: TGTGCCAGCAGCTTAGACCCTCGGCGGGGCAACACCGGGGAGCTGTTTTTT
cdr3_aa: CASSLDPRRGNTGELFF
j_call: TRBJ2-2
v_call: TRBV11-2
d_call: .
clone_size: .

cdr3_nt: TGTGCCAGCAGCCCGGGACCGGGGTACGGCTACACCTTC
cdr3_aa: CASSPGPGYGYTF
j_call: TRBJ1-2
v_call: TRBV14
d_call: .
clone_size: many

cdr3_nt: TGTGCCAGCAGCTTAGTATCCGGAACAGATACGCAGTATTTT
cdr3_aa: CASSLVSGTDTQYF
j_call: TRBJ2-3
v_call: TRBV7-9
d_call: .
clone_size: many

cdr3_nt: TGTGCCAGCTCAACCCGGACAGGGGGCGCGGTAGCTAATGAAAAACTGTTTTTT
cdr3_aa: CASSTRTGGAVANEKLFF
j_call: TRBJ1-4
v_call: TRBV18
d_call: TRBD1
clone_size: many

cdr3_nt: TGTGCCAGCAGCCAATCCCTGAGAGCGGTATACAATGAGCAGTTCTTC
cdr3_aa: CASSQSLRAVYNEQFF
j_call: TRBJ2-1
v_call: TRBV3-1
d_call: .
clone_size: many